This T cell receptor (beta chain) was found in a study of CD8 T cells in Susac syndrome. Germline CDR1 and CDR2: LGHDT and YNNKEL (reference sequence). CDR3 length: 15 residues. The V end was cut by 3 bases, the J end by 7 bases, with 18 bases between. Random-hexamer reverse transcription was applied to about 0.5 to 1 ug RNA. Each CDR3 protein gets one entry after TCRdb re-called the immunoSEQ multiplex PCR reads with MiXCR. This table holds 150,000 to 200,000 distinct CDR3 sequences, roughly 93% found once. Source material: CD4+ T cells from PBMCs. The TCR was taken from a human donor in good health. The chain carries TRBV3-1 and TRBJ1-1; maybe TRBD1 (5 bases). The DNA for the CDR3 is TGTGCCAGCAGCCATTTGGGGGTCGGAGCATATGAAGCTTTCTTT. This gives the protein CASSHLGVGAYEAFF.